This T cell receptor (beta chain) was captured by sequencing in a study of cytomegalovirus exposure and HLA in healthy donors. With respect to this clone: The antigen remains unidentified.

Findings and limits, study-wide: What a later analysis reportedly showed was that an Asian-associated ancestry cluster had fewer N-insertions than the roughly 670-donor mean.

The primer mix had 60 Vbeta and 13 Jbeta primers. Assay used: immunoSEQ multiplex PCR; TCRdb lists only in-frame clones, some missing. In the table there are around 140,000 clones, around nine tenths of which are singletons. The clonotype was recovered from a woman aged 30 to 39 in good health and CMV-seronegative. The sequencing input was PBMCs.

This CDR3 reads CAWSALRTAFGESDVGPLHF. The CDR3 nucleotides read TGTGCCTGGAGCGCCTTGAGGACAGCTTTCGGGGAAAGTGATGTAGGACCCCTCCACTTT. The rearrangement uses TRBV30 and TRBJ1-6; TRBD1 is a possible D gene (6 bases). V gave up 3 bases and J gave up 12 bases, with 36 bases separating them. The length of the CDR3 is 20 residues. The germline gives CDR1 GTSNPN, CDR2 SVGIG (reference sequence).